A single sample gave rise to the 5 T cell receptor beta chains below, sequenced in a study of T cell responses to AZD1222 COVID-19 vaccine. Using immunoSEQ multiplex PCR, the repertoire was profiled, and TCRdb retains in-frame clones only, with some absent. The sample records about 99,000 clones, about 90% being singletons. This material consisted of peripheral blood, taken on day 0 of AZD1222 vaccination. These receptors were taken from an adult in good health.

The V gene is TRBV6-6, the J gene TRBJ2-7; TRBD1 matches at 9 bases. The CDR3 consists of 12 residues. V shed 6 bases and J 13 bases; nucleotides not matched to a gene: 10. CDR1 MNHNY and CDR2 SVGAGI come from the germline V gene (reference sequence). CDR3 DNA sequence: TGTGCCAGCAGACTCGAACAGGGGGCCCTTTACTTC. Amino acids: CASRLEQGALYF.

V and J are TRBV3-1 (or the pseudogene TRBV3-2) and TRBJ2-5; tentative D call: TRBD2 (6 bases). The germline CDR1 and CDR2 sequences are LGHDT and YNNKEL (reference sequence). Between the trimmed V and J ends, which lost 4 bases and 5 bases, there was a span of 14 bases. This CDR3 spans 14 amino acids. The CDR3: CASSPRVGRETQYF. Written as DNA, the CDR3 is TGTGCCAGCAGCCCCAGGGTGGGGAGGGAGACCCAGTACTTC.

Ten or more counts support this clone. The chain is built from TRBV5-1 and TRBJ1-1, with 8 bases fitting TRBD1. Germline values: CDR1 SGHRS, CDR2 YFSETQ. The CDR3 length is 14 residues. Trimming at V came to 1 base and at J to 8 bases, leaving 7 bases not matched to a gene. CDR3 sequence: CASSLYSGGSEAFF. In DNA form, the CDR3 reads TGCGCCAGCAGCTTGTACTCAGGGGGCTCGGAAGCTTTCTTT.

This chain connects TRBV5-1 to TRBJ2-1; TRBD2 agrees at 8 bases. The length of the CDR3 is 13 residues. V shed 4 bases, J shed 8 bases, and the junction held 5 bases outside the gene matches. Germline V CDR1 and CDR2: SGHRS, YFSETQ. The CDR3 region is CASSPLAEDEQFF. In nucleotides, the CDR3 is TGCGCCAGCAGCCCACTAGCGGAGGATGAGCAGTTCTTC.

V and J are TRBV6-6 and TRBJ1-2, with D possibly TRBD1 on 5 matching bases. This CDR3 contains 15 residues. Germline V CDR1 and CDR2: MNHNY, SVGAGI (reference sequence). V was shortened by 7 bases and J by 0 bases, with 15 bases between the two germline ends. DNA for the CDR3: TGTGCCAGCATGGACATTGAGTTAGCTAACTATGGCTACACCTTC. Its translation is CASMDIELANYGYTF.